This TCR beta chain was sequenced during a study of T cell responses to AZD1222 COVID-19 vaccine. Notes on the study in general: The breadth and depth of Spike-specific TCRs increased once two AZD1222 doses had been given. The number of AZD1222 recipients seropositive at baseline was only five or six. Clonal diversity may have been underestimated in mostly white British donors.

This clone was seen once. What it binds is unknown. Sequencing used immunoSEQ multiplex PCR; TCRdb keeps in-frame clones, though not all of them. The sample records tens of thousands of clones, 89% being singletons. Pooled in the analysis were second doses at about 4 or about 12 weeks. The CDR3 covers 19 residues. Germline CDR1 and CDR2: SGHVS and FNYEAQ. With 6 bases clipped from V and 0 bases from J, the junction kept 15 bases outside the gene matches. The sequence derives from an adult who received the AZD1222 COVID-19 vaccine. Sequenced material: peripheral blood, taken 28 days after the second AZD1222 dose. The chain carries TRBV7-6 and TRBJ2-2; 8 bases match TRBD1. CDR3 DNA sequence: TGTGCCAGCAGTCCAATGGGCCGGGCAGGGGGCACGAACACCGGGGAGCTGTTTTTT. This gives the protein CASSPMGRAGGTNTGELFF.